What follows is one T cell receptor (beta chain) and its context. The target antigen is unknown. These data come from a study of cytomegalovirus exposure and HLA in healthy donors. Study as a whole: The platform used for the 120 or so validation repertoires matched that of the roughly 700 first-cohort repertoires, a later analysis reported.

This CDR3 contains 16 residues. Trimming took 0 bases from V and 6 from J; bases not matched to a gene: 6. Per germline, CDR1 SGHAT and CDR2 FQDESV (reference sequence). The data were produced by immunoSEQ multiplex PCR, yet TCRdb's version contains in-frame clones alone and is incomplete. The sample contains some 90,000 clones, 95% to 97% of which appear only once. Regarding the study as a whole: As confirmed in vitro, three CMV-associated chains were specific for CMV antigens. The investigators catalogued 164 TCR beta chains as cytomegalovirus-associated.

This sequence originates from a man in his late teens or twenties in good health and CMV-seronegative. The chain employs TRBV11-1 and TRBJ2-2; 8 nucleotides line up with TRBD1. Specimen: PBMCs. The CDR3 nucleotides read TGTGCCAGCAGCTTAGCACAGGGGGTTAAGGCCGGGGAGCTGTTTTTT. Translated, it gives CASSLAQGVKAGELFF.